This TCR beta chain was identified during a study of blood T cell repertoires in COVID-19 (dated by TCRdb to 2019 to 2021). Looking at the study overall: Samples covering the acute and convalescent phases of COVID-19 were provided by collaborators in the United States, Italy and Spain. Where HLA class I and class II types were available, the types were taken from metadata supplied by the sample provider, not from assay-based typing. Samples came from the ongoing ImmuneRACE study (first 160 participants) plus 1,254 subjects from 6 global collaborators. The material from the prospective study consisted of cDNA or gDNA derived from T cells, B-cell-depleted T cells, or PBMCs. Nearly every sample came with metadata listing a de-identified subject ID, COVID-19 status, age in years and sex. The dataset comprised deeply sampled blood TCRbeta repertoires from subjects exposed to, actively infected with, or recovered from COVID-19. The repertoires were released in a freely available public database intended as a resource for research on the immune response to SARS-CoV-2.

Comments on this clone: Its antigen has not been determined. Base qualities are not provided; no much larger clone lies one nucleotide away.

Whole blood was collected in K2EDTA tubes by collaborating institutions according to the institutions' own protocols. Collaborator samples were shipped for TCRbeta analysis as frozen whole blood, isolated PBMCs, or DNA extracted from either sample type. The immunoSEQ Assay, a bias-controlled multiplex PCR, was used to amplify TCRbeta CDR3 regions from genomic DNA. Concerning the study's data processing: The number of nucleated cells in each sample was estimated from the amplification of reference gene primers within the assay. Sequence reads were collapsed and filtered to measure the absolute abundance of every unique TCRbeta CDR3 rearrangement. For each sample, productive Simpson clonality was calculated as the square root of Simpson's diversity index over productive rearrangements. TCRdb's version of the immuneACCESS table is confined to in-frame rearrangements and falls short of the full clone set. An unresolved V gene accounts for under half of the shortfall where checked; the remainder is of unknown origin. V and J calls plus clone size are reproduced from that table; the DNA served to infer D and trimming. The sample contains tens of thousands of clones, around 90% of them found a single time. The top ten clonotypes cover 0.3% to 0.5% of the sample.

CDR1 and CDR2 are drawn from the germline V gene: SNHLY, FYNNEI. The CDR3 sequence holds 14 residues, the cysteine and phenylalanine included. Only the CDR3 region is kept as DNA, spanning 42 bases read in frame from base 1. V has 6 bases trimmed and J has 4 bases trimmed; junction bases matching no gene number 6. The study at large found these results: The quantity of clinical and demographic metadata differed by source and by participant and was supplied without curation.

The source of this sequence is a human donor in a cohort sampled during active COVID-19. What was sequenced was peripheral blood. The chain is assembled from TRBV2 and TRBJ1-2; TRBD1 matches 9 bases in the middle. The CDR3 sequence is CASSLTGGSYGYTF. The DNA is TGTGCCAGCAGCCTGACAGGGGGTTCCTATGGCTACACCTTC.